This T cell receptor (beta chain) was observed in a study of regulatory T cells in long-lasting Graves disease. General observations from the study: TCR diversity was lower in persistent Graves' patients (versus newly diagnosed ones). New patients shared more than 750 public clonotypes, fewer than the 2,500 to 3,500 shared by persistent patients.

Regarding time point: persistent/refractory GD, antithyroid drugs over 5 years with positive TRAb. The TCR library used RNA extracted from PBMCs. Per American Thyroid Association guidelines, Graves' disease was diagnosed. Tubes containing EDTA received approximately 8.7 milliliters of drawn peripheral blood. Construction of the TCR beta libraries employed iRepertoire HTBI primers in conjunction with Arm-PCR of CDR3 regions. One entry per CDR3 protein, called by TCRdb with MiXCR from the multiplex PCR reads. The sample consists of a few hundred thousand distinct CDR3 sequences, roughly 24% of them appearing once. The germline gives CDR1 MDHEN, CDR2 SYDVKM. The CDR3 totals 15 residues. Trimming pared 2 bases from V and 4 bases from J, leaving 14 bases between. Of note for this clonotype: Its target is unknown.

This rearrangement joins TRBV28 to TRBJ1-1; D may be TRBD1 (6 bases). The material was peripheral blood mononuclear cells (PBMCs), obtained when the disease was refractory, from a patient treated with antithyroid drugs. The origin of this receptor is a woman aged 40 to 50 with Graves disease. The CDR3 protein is CASSLDGQGFTEAFF. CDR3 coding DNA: TGTGCCAGCAGTTTAGATGGGCAGGGGTTCACTGAAGCTTTCTTT.